The clone carrying this T cell receptor (beta chain) showed up just a few times. The antigen remains unidentified. The data were taken from a study of T cell repertoires in cytomegalovirus infection. As for the study in general: It was the public TCR beta signatures that indicated both CMV infection and matching HLA type.

In TCRdb, the reads were re-called with MiXCR into one record per CDR3 protein. Of 680,000 or so distinct CDR3 sequences listed, less than 40% are singletons. Study-level points and caveats: The ex vivo response showed dominance by HLA-C-restricted CMV-specific TCR beta clonotypes. Summed frequency of shared TCR beta families picked out CMV carriers who also had the relevant HLA.

Germline V CDR1 and CDR2: SGHVS, FNYEAQ. The CDR3 has 17 residues. The V end was cut by 4 bases, the J end by 7 bases, with 22 bases between. This receptor was identified in a human donor in good health (CMV status not recorded). Some clones in this sample may be carry-over from other donors' samples. The sequenced sample was PBMCs. V and J are TRBV7-6 and TRBJ2-2, with a possible D match to TRBD1 (6 bases). CDR3 nucleotide sequence: TGTGCCAGCAGCTCAGAAGGGACGGACAGAGCAGGCGGGGAGCTGTTTTTT. This encodes CASSSEGTDRAGGELFF.